Here is one TCR beta chain with its context. What it recognizes is unknown. Sequence at one end of the junction differs from germline and may be a read error. The roughly 19-32 mg bulk tissue piece was not sorted before simultaneous RNA and DNA extraction. The V gene's germline CDR1 is MDHEN and CDR2 SYDVKM. The CDR3 is 15 residues long. The sample belongs to a study of tumor-infiltrating lymphocytes in primary liver carcinoma. Priming with a constant-region primer yielded TCR beta cDNA from roughly 490 ng total RNA. Investigators got TCR beta libraries out of three nested multiplex PCR rounds, done with slightly modified ARM-PCR. In the first two PCR rounds, TRBV1-TRBV30 forward primers were paired with a C-beta reverse primer, and each round lasted around 10 cycles. TCRdb analysed the multiplex PCR reads with MiXCR anew, one entry per CDR3 protein. This repertoire shows fewer than 250,000 distinct CDR3 sequences, around four fifths found once; its top ten account for about a sixth.

General observations from the study: The proportion of top clones found throughout all five tumor regions was only about 7-24%.

This chain connects TRBV28 to TRBJ2-7; 7 nucleotides align to TRBD1. Sequenced material: tumor tissue from primary liver carcinoma. This clonotype was obtained from a man aged 35 to 55 with primary liver carcinoma and hepatitis B virus infection. The CDR3 loop reads CASKRQGIPSYEQYF. The CDR3 DNA follows: TGTGCCAGCAAGAGACAGGGAATACCCTCCTATGAGCAGTACTTC.